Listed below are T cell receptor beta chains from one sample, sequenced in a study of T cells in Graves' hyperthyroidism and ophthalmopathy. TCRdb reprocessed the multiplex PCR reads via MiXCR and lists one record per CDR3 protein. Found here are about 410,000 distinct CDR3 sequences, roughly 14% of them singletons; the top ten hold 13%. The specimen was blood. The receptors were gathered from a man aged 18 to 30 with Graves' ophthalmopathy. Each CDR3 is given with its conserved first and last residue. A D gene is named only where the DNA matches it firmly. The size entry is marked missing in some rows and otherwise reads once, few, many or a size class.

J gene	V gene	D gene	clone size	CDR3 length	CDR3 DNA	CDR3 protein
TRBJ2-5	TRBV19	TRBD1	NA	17	TGTGCCAGTAGTCAATTGGGAACCTGGGACAGGCAAGAGACCCAGTACTTC	CASSQLGTWDRQETQYF
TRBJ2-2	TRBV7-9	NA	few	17	TGTGCCAGCAGCCTCTCGTCCGGGACCGAGAACACCGGGGAGCTGTTTTTT	CASSLSSGTENTGELFF
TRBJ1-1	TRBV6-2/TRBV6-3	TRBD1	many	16	TGTGCCAGCAGTTGGCCCATCGACAGGGTCGACACTGAAGCTTTCTTT	CASSWPIDRVDTEAFF
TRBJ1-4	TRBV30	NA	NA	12	TGTGCCTGGAGTGGCGGGGGCATAACGGTGTTTTTT	CAWSGGGITVFF
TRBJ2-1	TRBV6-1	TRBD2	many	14	TGTGCCAGCAGCGGACTAGCGGGAGCAAATGAGCAGTTCTTC	CASSGLAGANEQFF
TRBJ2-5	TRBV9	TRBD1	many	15	TGTGCCAGCAGCGTAGATCCAGGGGGCCGAGAGACCCAGTACTTC	CASSVDPGGRETQYF
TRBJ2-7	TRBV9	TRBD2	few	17	TGTGCCAGCAGCGTAGGTACTAGCGGGAGGCTCTCCTACGAGCAGTACTTC	CASSVGTSGRLSYEQYF
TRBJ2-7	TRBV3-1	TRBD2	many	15	TGTGCCAGCAGCCAAGCGTCCGGGAGGGGCTACGAGCAGTACTTC	CASSQASGRGYEQYF
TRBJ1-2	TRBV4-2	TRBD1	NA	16	TGTGCCAGCAGCCAAGATGGGGACAGATCTAACTATGGCTACACCTTC	CASSQDGDRSNYGYTF
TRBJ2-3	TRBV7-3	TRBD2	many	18	TGTGCCAGCAGCTTAACGGGGACTAGCGGGAGTCTGGCAGATACGCAGTATTTT	CASSLTGTSGSLADTQYF
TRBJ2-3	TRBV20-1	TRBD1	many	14	TGCAGTGCTGGTAGACAGGGGGCAGGAGATACGCAGTATTTT	CSAGRQGAGDTQYF
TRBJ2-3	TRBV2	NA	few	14	TGTGCCAGCAGCTCCGGCCAAACGGGAGATACGCAGTATTTT	CASSSGQTGDTQYF
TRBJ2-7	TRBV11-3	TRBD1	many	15	TGTGCCAGCAGCCACGGGACAGTCAACTCCTACGAGCAGTACTTC	CASSHGTVNSYEQYF
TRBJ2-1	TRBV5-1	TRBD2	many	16	TGCGCCAGCAGTGGGCTCGGCGGGGGGACCTACAATGAGCAGTTCTTC	CASSGLGGGTYNEQFF
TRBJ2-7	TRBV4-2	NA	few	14	TGTGCCAGCAGCCAAGGGAGGGGGATACACGAGCAGTACTTC	CASSQGRGIHEQYF
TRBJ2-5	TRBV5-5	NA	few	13	TGTGCCAGCAGCCGGGGAGAAGGGGAGACCCAGTACTTC	CASSRGEGETQYF
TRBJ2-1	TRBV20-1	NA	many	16	TGCAGTGCTAGAGACCCCCCTAGCGCACAAGGCAGTGAGCAGTTCTTC	CSARDPPSAQGSEQFF
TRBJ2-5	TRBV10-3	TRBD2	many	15	TGTGCCATCAGTAACCCCTCGCGGGAGGGGCAGACCCAGTACTTC	CAISNPSREGQTQYF
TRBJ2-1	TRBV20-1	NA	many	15	TGCAGTGCTAGAGGGGGGACTGGGCCTTACAATGAGCAGTTCTTC	CSARGGTGPYNEQFF
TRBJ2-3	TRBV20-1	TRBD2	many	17	TGCAGTGCTAGAGCCACCTTTAGCGGGAGAGCGCCAGATACGCAGTATTTT	CSARATFSGRAPDTQYF
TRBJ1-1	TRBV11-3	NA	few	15	TGTGCCAGCAGCTTAGTGGAGGGGGGGGCCACTGAAGCTTTCTTT	CASSLVEGGATEAFF
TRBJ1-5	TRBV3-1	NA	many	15	TGTGCCAGCAGCTCTGATGGGGGGGCTAACCAGCCCCAGCATTTT	CASSSDGGANQPQHF
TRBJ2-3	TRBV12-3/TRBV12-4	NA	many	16	TGTGCCAGCAGTTTGTTGGGCAGGGGAGCCACAGATACGCAGTATTTT	CASSLLGRGATDTQYF
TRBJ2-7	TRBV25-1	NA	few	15	TGTGCCAGCAGTGATAGGGGGGGGCTTTCCTACGAGCAGTACTTC	CASSDRGGLSYEQYF
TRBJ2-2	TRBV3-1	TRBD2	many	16	TGTGCCAGCAGCCAACTACTAGCGGAGTTCACCGGGGAGCTGTTTTTT	CASSQLLAEFTGELFF
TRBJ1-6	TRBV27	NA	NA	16	TGTGCCAGCAGTTACCTGGGGGGAAGACTCAATTCACCCCTCCACTTT	CASSYLGGRLNSPLHF
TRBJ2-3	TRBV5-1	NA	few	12	TGCGCCAGCAGCCACCCCCCAGATACGCAGTATTTT	CASSHPPDTQYF
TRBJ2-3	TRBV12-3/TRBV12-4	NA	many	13	TGTGCCAGCAGCGAGGGTCACCGGGATACGCAGTATTTT	CASSEGHRDTQYF
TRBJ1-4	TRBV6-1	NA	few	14	TGTGCCAGCAGTTTCGCGGAGAGGAACGAAAAACTGTTTTTT	CASSFAERNEKLFF
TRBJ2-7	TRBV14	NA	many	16	TGTGCCAGCAGCCAGGTAACAGGTGCCACGTCCTACGAGCAGTACTTC	CASSQVTGATSYEQYF
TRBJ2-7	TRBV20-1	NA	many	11	TGCAGTGCCCCGAAACTCTACGAGCAGTACTTC	CSAPKLYEQYF
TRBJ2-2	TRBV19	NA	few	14	TGTGCCAGTAGTGGACAGCTGAACACCGGGGAGCTGTTTTTT	CASSGQLNTGELFF
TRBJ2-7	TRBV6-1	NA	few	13	TGTGCCAGCAGTGAATACAGCACCTACGAGCAGTACTTC	CASSEYSTYEQYF
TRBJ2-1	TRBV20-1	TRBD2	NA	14	TGCAGTGGAGACCTAGCTCGGGAGGGCGTCGGGGTGTTCTTC	CSGDLAREGVGVFF
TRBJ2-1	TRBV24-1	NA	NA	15	TGTGCCACGATGGTACCGGGCCCCCGAGGTTATGAGCAGTTCTTC	CATMVPGPRGYEQFF
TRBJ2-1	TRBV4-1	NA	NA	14	TGCGCCAGCACCCTTGGGGCGACATACAATGAGCAGTTCTTC	CASTLGATYNEQFF
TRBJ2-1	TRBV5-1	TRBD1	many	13	TGCGCCAGCAGCCGGACAGGGGTCAATGAGCAGTTCTTC	CASSRTGVNEQFF
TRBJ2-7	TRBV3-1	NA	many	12	TGTGCCAGCAGCCAAGGCCCCCTCGAGCAGTACTTC	CASSQGPLEQYF
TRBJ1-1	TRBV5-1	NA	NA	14	TGCGCCAGCAGCTTGGGGCAGGGCGGGTCTGAAGCTTTCTTT	CASSLGQGGSEAFF
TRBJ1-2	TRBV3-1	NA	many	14	TGTGCCAGCAACCCGAGCATGGACCCCTATGGCTACACCTTC	CASNPSMDPYGYTF
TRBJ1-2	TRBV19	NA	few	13	TGTGCCAGTAGGGAAAAGGAGGGACCTGGCTACACCTTC	CASREKEGPGYTF
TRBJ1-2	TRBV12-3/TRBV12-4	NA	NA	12	TGTGCCAGCAGAACAGGAATCTATGGCTACACCTTC	CASRTGIYGYTF
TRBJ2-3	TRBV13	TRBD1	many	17	TGTGCCAGCAGTCTAGAGGGACAGTCACCTAGCACAGATACGCAGTATTTT	CASSLEGQSPSTDTQYF
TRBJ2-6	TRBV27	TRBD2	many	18	TGTGCCAGCAGTTCACTCGGGACTAGTTACTCTGGGGCCAACGTCCTGACTTTC	CASSSLGTSYSGANVLTF
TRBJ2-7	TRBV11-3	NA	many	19	TGTGCCAGCAGCTTATCGTTTACCCTCAGCAAGCGGGCGGTCTACGAGCAGTACTTC	CASSLSFTLSKRAVYEQYF
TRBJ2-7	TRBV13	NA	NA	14	TGTGCCAGCAGCCAAGATCTTGGATCCTACGAGCAGTACTTC	CASSQDLGSYEQYF
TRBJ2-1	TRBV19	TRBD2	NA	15	TGTGCCAGTAGTATAGTAGCGGGGGGCCCCAATGAGCAGTTCTTC	CASSIVAGGPNEQFF
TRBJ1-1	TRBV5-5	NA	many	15	TGTGCCAGCAGCTTAGAAGGACTCGGGGACACTGAAGCTTTCTTT	CASSLEGLGDTEAFF